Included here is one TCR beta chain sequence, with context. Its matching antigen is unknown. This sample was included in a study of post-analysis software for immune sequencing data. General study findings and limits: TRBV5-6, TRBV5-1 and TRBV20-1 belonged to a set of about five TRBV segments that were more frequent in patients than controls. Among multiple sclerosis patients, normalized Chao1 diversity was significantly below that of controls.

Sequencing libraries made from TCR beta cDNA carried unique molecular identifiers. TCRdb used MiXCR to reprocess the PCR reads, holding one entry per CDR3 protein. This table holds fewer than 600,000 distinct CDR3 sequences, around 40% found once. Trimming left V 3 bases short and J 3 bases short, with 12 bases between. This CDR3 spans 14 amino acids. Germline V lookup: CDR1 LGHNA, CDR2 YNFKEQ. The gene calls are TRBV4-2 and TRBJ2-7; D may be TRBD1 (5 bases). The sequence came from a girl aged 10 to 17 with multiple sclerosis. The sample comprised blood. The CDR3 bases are TGTGCCAGCAGCCAGGCCAGTCAGGGCTACGAGCAGTACTTC. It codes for CASSQASQGYEQYF.